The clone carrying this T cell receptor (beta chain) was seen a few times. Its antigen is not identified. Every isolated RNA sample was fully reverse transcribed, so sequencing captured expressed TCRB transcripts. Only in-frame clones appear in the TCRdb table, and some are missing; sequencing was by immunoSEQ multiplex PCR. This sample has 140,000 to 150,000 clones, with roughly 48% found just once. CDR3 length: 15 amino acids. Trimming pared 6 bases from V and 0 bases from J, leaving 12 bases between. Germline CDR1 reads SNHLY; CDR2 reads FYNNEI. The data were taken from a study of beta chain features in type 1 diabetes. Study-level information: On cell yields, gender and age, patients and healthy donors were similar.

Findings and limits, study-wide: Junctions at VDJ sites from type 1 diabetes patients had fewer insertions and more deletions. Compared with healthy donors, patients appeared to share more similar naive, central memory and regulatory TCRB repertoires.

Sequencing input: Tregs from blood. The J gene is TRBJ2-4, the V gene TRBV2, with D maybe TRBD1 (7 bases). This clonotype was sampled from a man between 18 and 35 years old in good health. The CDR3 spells CASRARGVAKNIQYF. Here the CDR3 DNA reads TGTGCCAGCAGGGCCAGGGGGGTAGCCAAAAACATTCAGTACTTC.